Below are 22 T cell receptor beta chains sequenced from a single sample in a study of early T cells in non-severe SARS-CoV-2 infection. TCRdb re-called the 5' RACE reads with MiXCR, one entry per CDR3 protein. Found here are roughly 55,000 distinct CDR3 sequences, approximately 15% of them singletons; the top ten hold approximately 11%. Sequences were derived from whole blood, sampled at baseline. These receptor sequences come from an adult who was a healthcare worker with PCR-confirmed SARS-CoV-2 infection or an uninfected control (not recorded which).

The V call is TRBV7-9, the J call TRBJ2-7, with D perhaps given as TRBD1 or TRBD2 (5 bases each). Looked up from germline, CDR1 is SEHNR and CDR2 is FQNEAQ (reference sequence). Trimming removed 5 bases at V and 3 bases at J, with 17 bases between. This CDR3 contains 15 residues. The CDR3 here is CASSQTGQGSYEQYF. CDR3 coding DNA: TGTGCCAGCAGCCAGACGGGGCAGGGTAGCTACGAGCAGTACTTC.

The chain links TRBV5-1 to TRBJ2-7; D perhaps matches TRBD1 (5 bases). There are 13 residues in the CDR3. Germline CDR1 and CDR2: SGHRS and YFSETQ. The V end lost 4 bases, the J end lost 3 bases, and 11 bases lay between the germline ends. CDR3 amino acids: CASSGAVGYEQYF. The CDR3 DNA follows: TGCGCCAGCAGCGGGGCAGTAGGCTACGAGCAGTACTTC.

This clonotype was seen ten or more times. Here the CDR3 reads CASYPPSGVMGFF. Written as DNA, the CDR3 is TGTGCCAGCTACCCCCCCAGCGGGGTAATGGGGTTCTTC. V and J are TRBV27 and TRBJ2-1, with TRBD2 identical over 7 bases. Losses at the gene ends were 8 bases for V and 15 bases for J; bases not matched to a gene: 16. The length of the CDR3 is 13 residues. From germline, CDR1 is MNHEY and CDR2 SMNVEV (reference sequence).

Ten or more counts support this clonotype. The chain employs TRBV28 and TRBJ2-5; D remains ambiguous. V was shortened by 4 bases and J by 2 bases, with 11 bases between the two germline ends. The CDR3 is 14 residues long. Looked up from germline, CDR1 is MDHEN and CDR2 is SYDVKM. The CDR3 region has the DNA TGTGCCAGCAGTTCTAATCAGAGACAAGAGACCCAGTACTTC. Protein: CASSSNQRQETQYF.

In its sample, this clonotype was seen once. The chain has TRBV5-6 and TRBJ2-3; D is unresolved. From germline, CDR1 is SGHDT and CDR2 YYEEEE. The CDR3 consists of 14 residues. V dropped 2 bases and J dropped 1 base, with 8 bases sitting between them. The CDR3 DNA sequence: TGTGCCAGCAGCTTCGCGACCCGCACAGATACGCAGTATTTT. This encodes CASSFATRTDTQYF.

This clonotype was recorded at least ten times. The chain employs TRBV10-3 and TRBJ2-2; possible D gene TRBD2, 7 bases. Germline CDR1 ENHRY, CDR2 SYGVKD. Trimming stripped 11 bases from V and 1 base from J, with 14 bases between. This CDR3 contains 14 residues. The CDR3 DNA follows: TGTGCCGCGCGGGGGACACTGAACACCGGGGAGCTGTTTTTT. Protein: CAARGTLNTGELFF.

There are a few counts of this clonotype. The rearrangement uses TRBV18 and TRBJ2-1; D is unclear. The CDR3 covers 15 residues. Germline CDR1 KGHSH, CDR2 LQKENI. V lost 1 base and J 4 bases, leaving 11 bases between the germline ends. The CDR3, as DNA: TGTGCCAGCTCACCACTTTCCGGGCTTTACAATGAGCAGTTCTTC. Its translation: CASSPLSGLYNEQFF.

This clonotype was seen a handful of times. The J gene is TRBJ2-1, the V gene TRBV3-1; 14 bases map to TRBD2. J was trimmed by 8 bases and V by 1 base; bases with no gene match: 10. In germline, CDR1 is LGHDT, CDR2 YNNKEL (reference sequence). This CDR3 contains 18 residues. The CDR3 DNA is TGTGCCAGCAGCCAAGGCGGGACTAGCGGGAGTAAACGGGATGAGCAGTTCTTC. This translates into CASSQGGTSGSKRDEQFF.

This clonotype was detected a few times. Here the CDR3 DNA reads TGTGCCAGCAGCTTGGGCAGGGCCTCTAACACTGAAGCTTTCTTT. Translating gives CASSLGRASNTEAFF. The V gene is TRBV7-3, the J gene TRBJ1-1; D is perhaps TRBD1 (5 bases). Germline lookup yields CDR1 SGHTA and CDR2 FQGTGA. This CDR3 has 15 residues. Trimming left V 3 bases short and J 2 bases short, with 13 bases between. The variable domain in full, with the rest retrieved from reference TRBV7-3 and TRBJ1-1, is GAGVSQTPSNKVTEKGKYVELRCDPISGHTALYWYRQSLGQGPEFLIYFQGTGAADDSGLPNDRFFAVRPEGSVSTLKIQRTERGDSAVYLCASSLGRASNTEAFFGQGTRLTVV.

The chain combines TRBV18 with TRBJ2-5, with D perhaps matching TRBD1 (6 bases). Germline assignment: CDR1 KGHSH and CDR2 LQKENI. V was clipped by 4 bases and J by 2 bases, with 17 bases between them. The CDR3 contains 16 residues. CDR3 nucleotides: TGTGCCAGCTCACTTACCTCCTACCAGGGGCAAGAGACCCAGTACTTC. Residues: CASSLTSYQGQETQYF.

The chain combines TRBV7-6 with TRBJ1-1, with D possibly TRBD1 on 5 matching bases. V lost 5 bases, J lost 8 bases, and 21 bases lay in between. This CDR3 is built from 15 residues. Germline V CDR1 and CDR2: SGHVS, FNYEAQ. CDR3 sequence reads: CASSPQGGGATEAFF. In nucleotides, the CDR3 is TGTGCCAGCAGCCCGCAGGGTGGCGGGGCTACCGAAGCTTTCTTT.

Comments on this clonotype: This may be a read error: a much more frequent sequence differs by one nucleotide. The genes are TRBV10-3 and TRBJ2-2; weak D call: TRBD2 (7 bases). Germline V lookup: CDR1 ENHRY, CDR2 SYGVKD. The CDR3 extends over 13 amino acids. As DNA, the CDR3 is TGTGCCATCAGTACGGGGGGCACCGGGGAGCCGTTTTTT. Amino acids: CAISTGGTGEPFF.

This clonotype was observed a handful of times. The chain links TRBV20-1 to TRBJ1-1; D is undetermined. The CDR3 extends over 13 amino acids. The germline gives CDR1 DFQATT, CDR2 SNEGSKA (reference sequence). The V end lost 0 bases, the J end lost 1 base, and 6 bases lay between the germline ends. CDR3 sequence reads: CSARDWGNTEAFF. The CDR3 coding sequence is TGCAGTGCTAGAGATTGGGGGAACACTGAAGCTTTCTTT.

The chain uses TRBV24-1 and TRBJ2-2, with D perhaps TRBD1 or TRBD2 (5 bases each). Germline V gene data show CDR1 as KGHDR and CDR2 as SFDVKD. With 7 bases removed from V and 1 base from J, the gap between germline ends came to 9 bases. The CDR3 totals 14 residues. CDR3 sequence (DNA): TGTGCCACCAGGGGGGTAGGGAACACCGGGGAGCTGTTTTTT. Amino acid sequence: CATRGVGNTGELFF.

This chain connects TRBV10-3 to TRBJ1-2; the D is unclear. The CDR3 has 12 amino acids. V lost 6 bases and J lost 5, with 10 bases in between. Looked up from germline, CDR1 is ENHRY and CDR2 is SYGVKD. DNA for the CDR3: TGTGCCATCAGCGCCCACCGATATGGCTACACCTTC. Protein product: CAISAHRYGYTF.

This clonotype was observed a few times. The chain uses TRBV15 and TRBJ1-4, with 8 bases fitting TRBD1. In germline, CDR1 is LNHNV, CDR2 YYDKDF (reference sequence). This CDR3 has 14 residues. The V segment lost 4 bases and the J segment 8 bases; nucleotides outside the gene matches: 6. CDR3 nucleotides: TGTGCCACCAGCATCGGACAGGGCGGAGAAAAACTGTTTTTT. Translating it yields CATSIGQGGEKLFF.

The CDR3 region has the DNA TGTGCTAGTGGTTTGGAGCCGGGGGCGAAGAATGAGCAGTTCTTC. Translation: CASGLEPGAKNEQFF. The chain is built from TRBV12-5 and TRBJ2-1, with D possibly being TRBD1 or TRBD2 (6 bases each). The CDR3 covers 15 residues. Germline V gene lookup returns CDR1 LGHNT and CDR2 FRNRAP. V was cut by 1 base and J by 7 bases, with 14 bases left in between.

The chain links TRBV10-3 to TRBJ1-5; unclear D gene. The CDR3 has 13 residues. V was trimmed by 2 bases and J by 6 bases, leaving 8 bases between them. The germline gives CDR1 ENHRY, CDR2 SYGVKD. The CDR3 DNA sequence: TGTGCCATCAGTGAGGGGAAAGGTCAGCCCCAGCATTTT. Residues: CAISEGKGQPQHF.

Only one count was recorded for this clonotype. The chain uses TRBV12-3 or TRBV12-4 and TRBJ2-1; D tentatively reads TRBD1 or TRBD2 (5 bases each). The V and J ends lost 8 bases and 0 bases respectively, with 11 bases between them. The CDR3 sequence is 14 residues long. The chain's CDR3 is CASGGLGSYNEQFF. In DNA, the CDR3 is TGTGCCAGCGGGGGATTGGGCTCCTACAATGAGCAGTTCTTC.

This clonotype was counted between two and nine times. The chain is built from TRBV7-9 and TRBJ2-7, with D possibly matching TRBD1 (6 bases). The CDR3 sequence is 14 residues long. Germline V CDR1 and CDR2: SEHNR, FQNEAQ (reference sequence). V was clipped by 5 bases and J by 2 bases, with 13 bases between them. The CDR3 region has the DNA TGTGCCAGCAGCCCCGGGACATCAACCTACGAGCAGTACTTC. Translated: CASSPGTSTYEQYF.

The chain carries TRBV28 and TRBJ1-2; perhaps TRBD1 as D (6 bases). The V end was cut by 3 bases, the J end by 4 bases, with 9 bases between. Germline-derived CDR1 and CDR2 are MDHEN and SYDVKM. The CDR3 covers 13 residues. CDR3 residues: CASSLGASYGYTF. The CDR3 nucleotides are TGTGCCAGCAGTTTGGGGGCTTCCTATGGCTACACCTTC.

This clonotype is termed medium-sized. The rearrangement links TRBV5-1 to TRBJ1-1; 7 bases fit TRBD1. The V gene's germline CDR1 is SGHRS and CDR2 YFSETQ. The V and J ends lost 6 bases and 7 bases, in that order; junction bases with no gene match: 9. This CDR3 spans 13 amino acids. In DNA, the CDR3 is TGCGCCAGCACCTCCGGGACAGCACGTGAAGCTTTCTTT. It encodes CASTSGTAREAFF.